What follows describes a single TCR beta chain. Its antigen remains unidentified. Generated by immunoSEQ multiplex PCR, the TCRdb table keeps only in-frame clones and is missing some. The sample has approximately 1,000,000 clones, approximately 78% seen once; the top ten hold roughly 0.56%. This sample was taken from a study of shared clonotypes between healthy human individuals. Notes on the study in general: Clonotype sharing among donors likely depends on sequencing depth. Naive subsets tended to show greater estimated richness than memory subsets.

The authors divided CD4+ cells into CD45RA+ naive and CD45RA-negative memory subsets. V was pared by 4 bases and J by 6 bases, with 11 bases between. Germline lookup yields CDR1 SGHRS and CDR2 YFSETQ. The CDR3 is 12 residues long. Sequencing was done on a sample of memory CD4+ T cells from PBMCs. Subset indicated: CD45RA-negative fraction. The rearrangement uses TRBV5-1 and TRBJ2-7; D is uncertain. The sequence was obtained from a man aged 18 to 35 in good health. Some clones in this sample may be carry-over from other donors' samples. CDR3 DNA sequence: TGCGCCAGCAGCCAGCAAGAGAGCGAGCAGTACTTC. Translation gives CASSQQESEQYF. The whole variable domain, filled in from reference TRBV5-1 and TRBJ2-7, reads KAGVTQTPRYLIKTRGQQVTLSCSPISGHRSVSWYQQTPGQGLQFLFEYFSETQRNKGNFPGRFSGRQFSNSRSEMNVSTLELGDSALYLCASSQQESEQYFGPGTRLTVT.